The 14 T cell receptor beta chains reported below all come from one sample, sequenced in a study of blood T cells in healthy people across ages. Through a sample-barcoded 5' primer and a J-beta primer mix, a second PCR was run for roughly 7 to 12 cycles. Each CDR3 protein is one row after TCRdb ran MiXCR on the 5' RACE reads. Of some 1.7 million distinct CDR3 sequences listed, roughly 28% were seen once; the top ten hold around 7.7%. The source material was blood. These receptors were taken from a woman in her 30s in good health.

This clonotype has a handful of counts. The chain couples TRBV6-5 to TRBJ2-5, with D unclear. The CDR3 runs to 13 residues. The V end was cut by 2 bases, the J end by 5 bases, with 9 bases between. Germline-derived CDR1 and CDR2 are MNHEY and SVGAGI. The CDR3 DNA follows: TGTGCCAGCAGTTACGGGATTGGGGAGACCCAGTACTTC. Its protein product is CASSYGIGETQYF.

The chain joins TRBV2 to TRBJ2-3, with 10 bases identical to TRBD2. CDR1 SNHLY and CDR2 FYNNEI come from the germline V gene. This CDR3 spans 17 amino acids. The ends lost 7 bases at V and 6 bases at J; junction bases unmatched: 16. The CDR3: CASTHRELASGGDTQYF. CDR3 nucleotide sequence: TGTGCCAGCACCCACAGAGAGCTGGCTAGCGGGGGTGATACGCAGTATTTT.

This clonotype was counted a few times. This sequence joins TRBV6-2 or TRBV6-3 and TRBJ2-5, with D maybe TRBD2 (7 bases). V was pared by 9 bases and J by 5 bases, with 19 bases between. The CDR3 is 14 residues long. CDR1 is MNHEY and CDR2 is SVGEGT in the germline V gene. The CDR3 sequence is CASGGGDEEETQYF. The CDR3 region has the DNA TGTGCCAGTGGAGGGGGGGACGAGGAGGAGACCCAGTACTTC.

CDR3 region: CASRGGTSGNRQYF. CDR3 nucleotide sequence: TGTGCCAGCAGAGGCGGGACTAGCGGAAATCGGCAGTACTTC. V and J are TRBV27 and TRBJ2-5, with 11 positions matching TRBD2. With 6 bases clipped from V and 11 bases from J, the junction kept 11 bases outside the gene matches. The CDR3 has 14 amino acids. CDR1 is MNHEY and CDR2 is SMNVEV in the germline V gene (reference sequence).

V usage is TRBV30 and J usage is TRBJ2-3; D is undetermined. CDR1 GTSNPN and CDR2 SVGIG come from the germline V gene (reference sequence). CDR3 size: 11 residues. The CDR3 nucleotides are TGTACTTCCCATCTGACTGATACGCAGTATTTT. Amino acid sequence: CTSHLTDTQYF.

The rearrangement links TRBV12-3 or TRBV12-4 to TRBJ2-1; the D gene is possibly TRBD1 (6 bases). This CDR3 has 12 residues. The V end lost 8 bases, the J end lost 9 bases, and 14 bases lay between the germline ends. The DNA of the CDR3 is TGTGCCAGCGGGAACAGGGCCCCTGAGCAGTTCTTC. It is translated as CASGNRAPEQFF.

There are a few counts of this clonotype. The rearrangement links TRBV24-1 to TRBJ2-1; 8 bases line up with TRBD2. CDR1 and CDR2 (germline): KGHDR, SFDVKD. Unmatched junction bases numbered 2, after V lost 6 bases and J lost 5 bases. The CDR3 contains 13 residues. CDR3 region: CATSIAGNNEQFF. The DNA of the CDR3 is TGTGCCACCAGTATAGCGGGAAACAATGAGCAGTTCTTC.

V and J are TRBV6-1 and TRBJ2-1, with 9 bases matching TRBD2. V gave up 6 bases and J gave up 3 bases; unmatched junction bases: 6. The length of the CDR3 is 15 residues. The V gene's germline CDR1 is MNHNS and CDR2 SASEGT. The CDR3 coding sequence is TGTGCCAGCAGGGCTGGCGGGGGGGACTACAATGAGCAGTTCTTC. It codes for CASRAGGGDYNEQFF.

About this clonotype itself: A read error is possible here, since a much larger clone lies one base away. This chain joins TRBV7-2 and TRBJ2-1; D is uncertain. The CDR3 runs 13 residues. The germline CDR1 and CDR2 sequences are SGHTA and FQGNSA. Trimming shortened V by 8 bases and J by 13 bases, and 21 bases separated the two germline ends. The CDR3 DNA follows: TGTGCCAGCCGCCCCAGACGACTCGCACCCCAGTTCTTC. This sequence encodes CASRPRRLAPQFF.

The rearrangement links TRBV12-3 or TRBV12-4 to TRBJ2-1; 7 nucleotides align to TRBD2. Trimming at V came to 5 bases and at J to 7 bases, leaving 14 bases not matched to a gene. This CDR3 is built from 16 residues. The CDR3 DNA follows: TGTGCCAGCAGTCCCTATAGCGGCCGCGGGGGAAATGAGCAGTTCTTC. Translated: CASSPYSGRGGNEQFF.

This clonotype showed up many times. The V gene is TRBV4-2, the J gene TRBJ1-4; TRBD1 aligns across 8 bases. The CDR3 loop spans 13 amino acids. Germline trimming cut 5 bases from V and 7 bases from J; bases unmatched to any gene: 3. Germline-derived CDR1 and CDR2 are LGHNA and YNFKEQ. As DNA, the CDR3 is TGTGCCAGCAGCGAAACAGGGGGTGAAAAACTGTTTTTT. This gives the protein CASSETGGEKLFF.

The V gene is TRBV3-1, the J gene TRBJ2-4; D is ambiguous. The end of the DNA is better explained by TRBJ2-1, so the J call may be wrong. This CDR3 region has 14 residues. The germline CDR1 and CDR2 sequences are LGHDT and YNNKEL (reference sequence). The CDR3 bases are TGTGCCAGCAGCCAAGGCACAACCAAAAACATTCAGTTCTTC. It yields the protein CASSQGTTKNIQFF.

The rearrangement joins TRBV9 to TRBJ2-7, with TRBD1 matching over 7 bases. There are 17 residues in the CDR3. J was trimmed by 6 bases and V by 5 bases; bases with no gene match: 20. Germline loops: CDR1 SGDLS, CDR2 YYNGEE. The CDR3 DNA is TGTGCCAGCAGACCAGGTGGGGTAGACAGGGAAGATACCGAGCAGTACTTC. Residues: CASRPGGVDREDTEQYF.

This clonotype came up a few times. The DNA of the CDR3 is TGTGCCAGCAGCTTGGATGGCCCGGCTGAAGCTTTCTTT. Translated, it gives CASSLDGPAEAFF. The chain couples TRBV5-5 to TRBJ1-1; unclear D gene. The V end lost 0 bases, the J end lost 6 bases, and 9 bases lay between the germline ends. Germline V gene lookup returns CDR1 SGHKS and CDR2 YYEKEE (reference sequence). The CDR3 has 13 amino acids.